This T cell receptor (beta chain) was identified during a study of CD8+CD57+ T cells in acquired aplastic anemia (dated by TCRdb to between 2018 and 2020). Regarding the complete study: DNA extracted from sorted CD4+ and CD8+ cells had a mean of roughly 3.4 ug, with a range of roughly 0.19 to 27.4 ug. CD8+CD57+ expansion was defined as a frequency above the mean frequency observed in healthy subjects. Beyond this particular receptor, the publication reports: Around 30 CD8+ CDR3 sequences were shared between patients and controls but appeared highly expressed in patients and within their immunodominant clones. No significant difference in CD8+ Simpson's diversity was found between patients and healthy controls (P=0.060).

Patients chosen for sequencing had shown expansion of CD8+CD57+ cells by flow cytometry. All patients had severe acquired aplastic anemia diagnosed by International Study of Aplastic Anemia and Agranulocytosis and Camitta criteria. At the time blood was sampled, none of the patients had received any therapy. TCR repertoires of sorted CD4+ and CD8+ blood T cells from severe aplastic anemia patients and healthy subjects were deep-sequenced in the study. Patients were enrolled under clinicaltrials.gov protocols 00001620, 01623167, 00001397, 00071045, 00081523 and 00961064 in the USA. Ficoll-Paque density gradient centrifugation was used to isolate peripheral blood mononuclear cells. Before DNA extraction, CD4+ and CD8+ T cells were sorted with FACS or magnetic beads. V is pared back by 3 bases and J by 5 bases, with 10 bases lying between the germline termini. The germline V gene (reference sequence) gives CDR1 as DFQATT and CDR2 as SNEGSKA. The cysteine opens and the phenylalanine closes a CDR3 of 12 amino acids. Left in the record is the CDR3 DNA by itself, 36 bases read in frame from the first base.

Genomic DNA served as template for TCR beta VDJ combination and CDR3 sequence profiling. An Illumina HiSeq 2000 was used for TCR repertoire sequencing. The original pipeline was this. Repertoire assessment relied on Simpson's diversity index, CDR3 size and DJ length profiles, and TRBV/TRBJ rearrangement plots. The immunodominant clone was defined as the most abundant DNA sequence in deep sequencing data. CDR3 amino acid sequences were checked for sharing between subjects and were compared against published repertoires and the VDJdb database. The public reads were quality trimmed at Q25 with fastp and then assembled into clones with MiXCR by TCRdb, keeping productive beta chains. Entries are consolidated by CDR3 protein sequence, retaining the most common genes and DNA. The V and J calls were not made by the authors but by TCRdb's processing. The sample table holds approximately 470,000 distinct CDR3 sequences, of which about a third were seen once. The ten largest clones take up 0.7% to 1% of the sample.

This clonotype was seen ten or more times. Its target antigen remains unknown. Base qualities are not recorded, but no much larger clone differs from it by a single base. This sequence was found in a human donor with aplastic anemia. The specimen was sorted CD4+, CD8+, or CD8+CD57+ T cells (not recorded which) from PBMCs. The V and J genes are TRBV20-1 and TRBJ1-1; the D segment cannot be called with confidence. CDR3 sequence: CSARSTVTEAFF. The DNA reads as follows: TGCAGTGCTAGGTCGACTGTTACTGAAGCTTTCTTT.